This TCR beta chain emerged from a study of shared clonotypes between healthy human individuals. Clones were read by immunoSEQ multiplex PCR, and TCRdb kept only the in-frame ones, dropping some. The data show about 820,000 clones, approximately 92% seen once. Overall study findings and caveats: The donor pool, a small one, limited the genetic and exposure-history diversity represented.

Naive CD8 populations comprised CD45RO-negative cells positively selected for CCR7, excluding terminally differentiated effector memory CD45RA+ cells. With respect to this clone: Antigen specificity is unknown.

V lost 1 base, J lost 3 bases, and 10 bases lay in between. Germline V gene data show CDR1 as MNHNS and CDR2 as SASEGT. The CDR3 runs to 14 residues. This clonotype was obtained from a man younger than 40 in good health. Material: naive CD8+ T cells sorted from blood. The chain recombines TRBV6-1 with TRBJ2-7; D gene ambiguous. Here the CDR3 DNA reads TGTGCCAGCAGTGAAGTAGAGCGAGTCTACGAGCAGTACTTC. The encoded protein is CASSEVERVYEQYF.